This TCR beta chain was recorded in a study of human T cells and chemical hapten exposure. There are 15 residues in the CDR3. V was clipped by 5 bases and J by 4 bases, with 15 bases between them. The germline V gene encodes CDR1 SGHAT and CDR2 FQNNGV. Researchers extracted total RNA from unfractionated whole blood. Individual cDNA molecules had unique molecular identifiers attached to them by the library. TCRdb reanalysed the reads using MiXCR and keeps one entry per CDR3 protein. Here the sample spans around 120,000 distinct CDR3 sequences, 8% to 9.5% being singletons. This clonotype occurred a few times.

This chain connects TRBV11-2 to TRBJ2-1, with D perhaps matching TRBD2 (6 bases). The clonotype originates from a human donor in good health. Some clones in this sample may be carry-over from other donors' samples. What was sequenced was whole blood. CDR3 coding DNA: TGTGCCAGCAGCCCGGGACTGGCGCGGTACAATGAGCAGTTCTTC. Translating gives CASSPGLARYNEQFF.